This T cell receptor beta chain was identified during a study of T-cell reconstitution after alpha-beta-depleted transplantation in children. The authors prepared the TCRbeta library with unique molecular identifiers. TCRdb re-called the PCR reads through MiXCR, storing one row per CDR3 protein. The data contain 580,000 or so distinct CDR3 sequences, approximately 22% of them seen just once; the ten biggest clones take up 13% to 15%. This CDR3 is 15 amino acids long. The trim removed 0 bases at V and 5 bases at J, leaving 7 bases unmatched. The germline gives CDR1 DFQATT, CDR2 SNEGSKA (reference sequence).

This TCR came from a boy under two years old who had a stem cell transplant for acute myeloid leukemia, so the T cells may come from the graft donor. The V gene is TRBV20-1, the J gene TRBJ2-5, with 9 bases that match TRBD2. The input for sequencing was PBMCs, mostly from graft donor cells, taken 360 days after TCRalphabeta/CD19-depleted stem cell transplant. As DNA, the CDR3 is TGCAGTGCTAGAGATGGACGCGGGGGGGCGGAGACCCAGTACTTC. Its translation is CSARDGRGGAETQYF.